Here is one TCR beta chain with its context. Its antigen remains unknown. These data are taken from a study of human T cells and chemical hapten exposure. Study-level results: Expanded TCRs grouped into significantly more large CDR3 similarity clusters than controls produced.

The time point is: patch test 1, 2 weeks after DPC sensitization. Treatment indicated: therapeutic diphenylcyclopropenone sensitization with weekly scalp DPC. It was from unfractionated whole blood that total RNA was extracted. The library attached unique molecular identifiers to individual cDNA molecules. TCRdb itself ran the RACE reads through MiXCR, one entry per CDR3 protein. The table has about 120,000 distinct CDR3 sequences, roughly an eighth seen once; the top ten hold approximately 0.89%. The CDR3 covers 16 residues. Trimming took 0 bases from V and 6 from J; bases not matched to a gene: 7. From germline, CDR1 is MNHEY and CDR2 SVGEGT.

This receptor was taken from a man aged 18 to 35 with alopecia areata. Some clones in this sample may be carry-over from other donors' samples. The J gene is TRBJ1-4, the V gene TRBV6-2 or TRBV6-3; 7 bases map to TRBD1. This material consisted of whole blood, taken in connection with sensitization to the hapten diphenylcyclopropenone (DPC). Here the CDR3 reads CASSYSDRRPHEKLFF. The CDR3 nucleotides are TGTGCCAGCAGTTACTCGGACAGGCGCCCTCATGAAAAACTGTTTTTT.